The 6 T cell receptor beta chains below all came from one sample that was sequenced in a study of T cells in Graves' hyperthyroidism and ophthalmopathy. The TCR beta CDR3 regions underwent amplification using RNA transcripts as the source. The TCR CDR3 first-round RT-PCR relied on the HTBI primer set. From the multiplex PCR reads, TCRdb called clonotypes with MiXCR, one entry per CDR3 protein. The sample holds hundreds of thousands of distinct CDR3 sequences; 20% are singletons and the top ten take over 45%. Sequencing was done on a sample of blood. These receptors were obtained from a man in his forties with Graves' ophthalmopathy.

At least ten counts were recorded for this clonotype. This sequence joins TRBV7-2 and TRBJ2-7, with TRBD2 matching 8 bases. V dropped 2 bases and J dropped 3; count of bases not matched to a gene: 12. The CDR3 loop spans 17 amino acids. Looked up from germline, CDR1 is SGHTA and CDR2 is FQGNSA. The CDR3 region is CASSLSRGSGGNYEQYF. DNA for the CDR3: TGTGCCAGCAGCTTATCTCGAGGCAGCGGGGGTAACTACGAGCAGTACTTC.

This clonotype was detected many times. CDR3 protein: CASSPRLEQFF. CDR3 DNA sequence: TGTGCCAGCAGCCCTAGGTTGGAGCAGTTCTTC. The V gene is TRBV11-2, the J gene TRBJ2-1; the D is unclear. V was clipped by 5 bases and J by 10 bases, with 9 bases between them. CDR1 and CDR2 from the germline V gene are SGHAT and FQNNGV. The CDR3 covers 11 residues.

This clonotype has at least ten counts. The chain couples TRBV20-1 to TRBJ1-6; the match to TRBD1 covers 8 bases. Germline CDR1 reads DFQATT; CDR2 reads SNEGSKA (reference sequence). The CDR3 is made up of 15 amino acids. Trimming cost V 0 bases and J 5 bases; bases outside gene matches: 3. The CDR3 DNA follows: TGCAGTGCTAGAGATCCGACAGGGGATAATTCACCCCTCCACTTT. This translates into CSARDPTGDNSPLHF.

This clonotype has ten or more counts. The chain couples TRBV2 to TRBJ1-2; a weak D match, TRBD1 (5 bases). This CDR3 has 14 amino acids. V gave up 6 bases and J gave up 4 bases, with 15 bases separating them. CDR1 and CDR2 from the germline V gene are SNHLY and FYNNEI. The DNA for the CDR3 is TGTGCCAGCAGGGAGGGACCGCCTCTCTATGGCTACACCTTC. This sequence encodes CASREGPPLYGYTF.

This clonotype was seen repeatedly, ten times or more. This sequence joins TRBV6-1 and TRBJ2-7; TRBD2 aligns across 7 bases. This CDR3 region has 14 residues. The germline gives CDR1 MNHNS, CDR2 SASEGT. V was clipped by 0 bases and J by 4 bases; unmatched bases: 3. The DNA of the CDR3 is TGTGCCAGCAGTGAAGCGAGCGGGATATACGAGCAGTACTTC. Amino acid sequence: CASSEASGIYEQYF.

This clonotype was counted ten times or more. The chain combines TRBV4-1 with TRBJ2-3; D ambiguous. Germline V gene data show CDR1 as MGHRA and CDR2 as YSYEKL. The CDR3 length is 15 residues. Trimming cost V 1 base and J 10 bases, with 18 bases left between them. The CDR3 coding sequence is TGCGCCAGCAGCCAAGTTGGGCAGCCCCTTCCTCCGCAGTATTTT. Amino acid sequence: CASSQVGQPLPPQYF.